The text below deals with one T cell receptor beta chain. Which antigen it targets is not known. Per-base quality was not reported, and no clone a single base away is much larger than it. TCRbeta CDR3 regions were amplified from genomic DNA by means of the immunoSEQ Assay, a bias-controlled multiplex PCR. The original methods were these. The number of nucleated cells in each sample was estimated by amplification of reference gene primers within the assay. To quantify the absolute abundance of each unique TCRbeta CDR3 rearrangement, sequence reads were collapsed and filtered. For each sample, productive Simpson clonality was calculated as the square root of Simpson's diversity index over productive rearrangements. TCRdb limited this immuneACCESS table to in-frame rearrangements with V and J called. A share of clones is missing; checked studies link under half to unresolved V genes, and the rest is unexplained. The V and J calls and clone size are taken from that table; D and trimming were inferred from the DNA. The sample table records 300,000 or so clones; about 87% of these occur just once. The ten biggest clones cover roughly 8% of the sample.

A distance of 15 bases separates the germline ends of V and J, which lose 0 bases and 7 bases respectively. From the cysteine through the phenylalanine, the CDR3 covers 16 amino acids. Of all the DNA, just the CDR3 is kept, 48 bases in frame from base 1. The germline V gene sets CDR1 to LGHNA and CDR2 to YSLEER. The data were obtained in a study of blood T cell repertoires in COVID-19 (TCRdb year 2020). Regarding the research as a whole: The collaborator samples originated in the United States, Italy and Spain and spanned the acute and convalescent phases of COVID-19. The material from the prospective study consisted of cDNA or gDNA derived from T cells, B-cell-depleted T cells, or PBMCs. Deeply sampled blood TCRbeta repertoires from subjects exposed to, actively infected with, or recovered from COVID-19 were included in the dataset. The repertoires were released in a freely available public database meant as a resource for research on the immune response to SARS-CoV-2. The samples were drawn from two sources: the first 160 participants of the ongoing ImmuneRACE study, and 950 to 1,500 subjects contributed by 6 global collaborators. Sample metadata almost always included a de-identified subject ID, COVID-19 status, age in years and sex. Where available, HLA class I and class II types were taken from metadata supplied by the sample provider and were not determined by assay-based typing.

A second Seattle source provided samples from volunteer blood donors who had recovered from COVID-19. Each collaborating institution followed its own protocols to collect whole blood in K2EDTA tubes. For TCRbeta analysis, collaborators shipped samples in one of three forms: frozen whole blood, isolated PBMCs, or DNA extracted from either of those sample types. What the study reported, not specific to this receptor: The amount of clinical and demographic metadata varied by source and participant and was provided uncurated.

The chain links TRBV4-3 with TRBJ1-4; the D gene is perhaps TRBD1, on 5 matching bases. This TCR was sampled from a woman in her forties or fifties who had recovered from COVID-19. Material: peripheral blood. The nucleotide sequence is TGCGCCAGCAGCCAAGATATCGGGCAGGGTGGTGAAAAACTGTTTTTT. This gives the protein CASSQDIGQGGEKLFF.